This TCR beta chain was documented in a study of cytomegalovirus exposure and HLA in healthy donors. CDR1 and CDR2 from the germline V gene are LNHDA and SQIVND (reference sequence). J was trimmed by 6 bases and V by 3 bases; bases with no gene match: 4. The CDR3 runs to 14 residues. The PCR made use of 60 Vbeta and 13 Jbeta primers. The data were produced by immunoSEQ multiplex PCR, yet TCRdb's version contains in-frame clones alone and is incomplete. Altogether 150,000 to 200,000 clones are present, approximately 71% being singletons, with the ten largest covering less than 9.5%. Sequences were obtained from PBMCs. This chain links TRBV19 with TRBJ2-1, with 8 bases identical to TRBD1. The TCR originated in a woman in her 40s in good health and CMV-seropositive. The CDR3 sequence: CASSIGTGFNEQFF. For the CDR3, the DNA is TGTGCCAGTAGTATCGGGACAGGCTTCAATGAGCAGTTCTTC.